This T cell receptor (beta chain) was identified during a study of CD8 T cells in ankylosing spondylitis. The CDR3 loop spans 13 amino acids. Per germline, CDR1 SQVTM and CDR2 ANQGSEA. The ends were cut back, 4 bases at V and 4 bases at J, with 13 bases in the middle. Study conclusions and caveats: Blood from ankylosing spondylitis patients appeared to carry a characteristic roughly 8-variant TCR beta motif.

TCRdb itself ran the 5' RACE reads through MiXCR, one entry per CDR3 protein. The data contain about 400,000 distinct CDR3 sequences, around 22% of them singletons. This clonotype was counted ten times or more. The target antigen is unknown. Input material: blood, either unsorted or a sorted T cell fraction (not recorded which). The clonotype comes from a male donor with ankylosing spondylitis. This sequence joins TRBV29-1 and TRBJ2-5, with a tentative D call TRBD2 (5 bases). CDR3 sequence (DNA): TGCAGCGTTGGGGCCTATGCGGGAGAGACCCAGTACTTC. Its translation: CSVGAYAGETQYF.